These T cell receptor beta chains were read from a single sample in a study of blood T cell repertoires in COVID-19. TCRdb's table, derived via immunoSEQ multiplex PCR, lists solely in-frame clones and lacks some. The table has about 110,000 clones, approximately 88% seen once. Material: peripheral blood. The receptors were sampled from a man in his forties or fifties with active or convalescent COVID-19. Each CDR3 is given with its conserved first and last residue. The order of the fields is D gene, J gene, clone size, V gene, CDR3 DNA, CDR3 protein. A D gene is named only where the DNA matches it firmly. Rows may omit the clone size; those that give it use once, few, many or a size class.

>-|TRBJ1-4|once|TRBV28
TGTGCCAGCAGAACTAGGGCAGGAACTAATGAAAAACTGTTTTTT
CASRTRAGTNEKLFF
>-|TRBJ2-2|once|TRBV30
TGTGCCTGGAGTGTACGAGTATCCGGTGGGGAGCTGTTTTTT
CAWSVRVSGGELFF
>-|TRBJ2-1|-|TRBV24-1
TGTGCCACCAGTGATCCGACCCGGGACAAGGAATCGGCCGGGTCCTACAATGAGCAGTTCTTC
CATSDPTRDKESAGSYNEQFF
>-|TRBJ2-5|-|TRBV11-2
TGTGCCAGCACCACGCGCGGGGGCGGGAAGACCCAGTACTTC
CASTTRGGGKTQYF
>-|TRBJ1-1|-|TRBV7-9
TGTGCCAGCAGCCCAGAAACTGAAGCTTTCTTT
CASSPETEAFF
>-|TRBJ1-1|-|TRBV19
TGTGCCAGTAGTATCGACACACGCCGACAGAACACTGAAGCTTTCTTT
CASSIDTRRQNTEAFF
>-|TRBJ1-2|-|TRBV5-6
TGTGCCAGCACAAAGGGGTTGGCGATCTATGGCTACACCTTC
CASTKGLAIYGYTF
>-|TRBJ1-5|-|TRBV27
TGTGCCAGCAGTTACGGCAGGGCGGGCAATCAGCCCCAGCATTTT
CASSYGRAGNQPQHF
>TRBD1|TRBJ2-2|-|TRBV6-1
TGTGCCAGCAGTGAACGAGCTACAGGGGGCGGGGAGCTGTTTTTT
CASSERATGGGELFF
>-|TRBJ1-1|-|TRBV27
TGTGCCAGCAGGACAGTTACGAACACTGAAGCTTTCTTT
CASRTVTNTEAFF
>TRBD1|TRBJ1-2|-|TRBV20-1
TGCAGTGCGGGAGGACAGGGCGGCTACACCTTC
CSAGGQGGYTF
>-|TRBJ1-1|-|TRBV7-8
TGTGCCAGCAGCTTAGAGGGGTGGGCTTTCTTT
CASSLEGWAFF
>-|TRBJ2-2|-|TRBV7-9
TGTGCCAGCAGCTCTCGGTTGACAGTGAACACCGGGGAGCTGTTTTTT
CASSSRLTVNTGELFF
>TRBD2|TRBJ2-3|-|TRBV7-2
TGTGCCAGCAGCTTTTTAGGACTAGCGGGAGTGGGTGGGGCAGATACGCAGTATTTT
CASSFLGLAGVGGADTQYF
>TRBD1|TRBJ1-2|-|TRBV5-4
TGTGCCAGCAGCTGGGGGACAGACGGCTACACCTTC
CASSWGTDGYTF
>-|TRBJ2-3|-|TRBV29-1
TGCAGCGTTGACTACGGGGGTGATACAGATACGCAGTATTTT
CSVDYGGDTDTQYF
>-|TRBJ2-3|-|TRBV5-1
TGCGCCAGCCATGGAGAGGCCGATACGCAGTATTTT
CASHGEADTQYF
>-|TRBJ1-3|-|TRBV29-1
TGCAGCGTAAACAGAGAGAGCTCTGGAAACACCATATATTTT
CSVNRESSGNTIYF
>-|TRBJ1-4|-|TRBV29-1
TGCAGCGTTGGCAGGCAAGGTGAAAAACTGTTTTTT
CSVGRQGEKLFF
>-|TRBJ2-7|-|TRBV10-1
TGCGCCAGCAGTGAGGGTAACAGCTACGAGCAGTACTTC
CASSEGNSYEQYF
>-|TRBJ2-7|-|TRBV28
TGTGCCAGCAGTTTATGGGGTCGTTCCGGAGTGTACGAGCAGTACTTC
CASSLWGRSGVYEQYF
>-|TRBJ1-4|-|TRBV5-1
TGCGCCAGCAGCTTCAGGGGTGAAAAACTGTTTTTT
CASSFRGEKLFF
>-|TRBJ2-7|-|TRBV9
TGTGCCAGCAGCGTGGGCCACGAGCAGTACTTC
CASSVGHEQYF
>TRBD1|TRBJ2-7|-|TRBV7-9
TGTGCCAGCAGCCTGACAGGGGGAGAAGAGCAGTACTTC
CASSLTGGEEQYF
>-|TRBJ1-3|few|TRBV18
TGTGCCAGCTCACCGACAGCTTCTACTGGAAACACCATATATTTT
CASSPTASTGNTIYF
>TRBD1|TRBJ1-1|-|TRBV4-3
TGCGCCAGCAGCCAAGGGGACAGGGGTCCTGAGGTGTCTTTCTTT
CASSQGDRGPEVSFF
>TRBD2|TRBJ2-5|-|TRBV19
TGTGCCAGTAGTACTGGGGGGGAGCGGGGGACCCAGTACTTC
CASSTGGERGTQYF
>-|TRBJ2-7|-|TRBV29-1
TGCAGCGTTGAAGTGAGGGCAGCGACGGACGAGCAGTACTTC
CSVEVRAATDEQYF
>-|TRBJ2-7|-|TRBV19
TGTGCCAGTAGTATTGGCGGCTCCTACGAGCAGTACTTC
CASSIGGSYEQYF
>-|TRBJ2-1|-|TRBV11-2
TGTGCCAGCAGCTCGATAACTAGTGGATCCTACAATGAGCAGTTCTTC
CASSSITSGSYNEQFF
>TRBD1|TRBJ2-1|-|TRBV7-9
TGTGCCAGCAGCTCGGGACAGGGCACCTACAATGAGCAGTTCTTC
CASSSGQGTYNEQFF
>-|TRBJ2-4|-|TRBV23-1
TGCGCCAGCAGCCAACCCCGGGGTCGGGGAGCCAAAAACATTCAGTACTTC
CASSQPRGRGAKNIQYF
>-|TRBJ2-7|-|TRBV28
TGTGCCAGCAGTTTAGGGGGCGCGCCCTACGAGCAGTACTTC
CASSLGGAPYEQYF
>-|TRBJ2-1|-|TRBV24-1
TGTGCCACCAGTGATAGAAGGGGGTCCTACAATGAGCAGTTCTTC
CATSDRRGSYNEQFF
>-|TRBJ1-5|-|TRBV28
TGTGCCAGCAGACGTGGGGCCAATCAGCCCCAGCATTTT
CASRRGANQPQHF
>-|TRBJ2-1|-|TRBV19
TGTGCCAGTAGTATAGGGGCCGTCAATGAGCAGTTCTTC
CASSIGAVNEQFF
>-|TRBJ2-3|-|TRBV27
TGTGCCAGCAGTGACCGGGACTGGCAAGCTACGCAGTATTTT
CASSDRDWQATQYF
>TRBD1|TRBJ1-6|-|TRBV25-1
TGTGCCAGCGCGGGACAGGGGGATTCACCCCTCCACTTT
CASAGQGDSPLHF
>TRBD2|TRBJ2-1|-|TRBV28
TGTGCCAGCAGTGCGGGACTAGCGGACTACTACAATGAGCAGTTCTTC
CASSAGLADYYNEQFF
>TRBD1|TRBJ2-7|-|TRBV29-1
TGCAGCGCCGGACAGGGGCTCGACGAGCAGTACTTC
CSAGQGLDEQYF
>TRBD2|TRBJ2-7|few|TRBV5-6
TGTGCCAGCAGCTCTCTAGCGGGAGTCTACGAGCAGTACTTC
CASSSLAGVYEQYF
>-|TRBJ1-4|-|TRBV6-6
TGTGCCAGCAGAAAACCAATCGACAGACTTAATGAAAAACTGTTTTTT
CASRKPIDRLNEKLFF
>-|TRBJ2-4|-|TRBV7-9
TGTGCCAGCAGCTTAGGTGGTAGCGGAGGAGGTAACATTCAGTACTTC
CASSLGGSGGGNIQYF
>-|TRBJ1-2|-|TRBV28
TGTGCCAGCAGCCTACCTGTCAACTATGGCTACACCTTC
CASSLPVNYGYTF
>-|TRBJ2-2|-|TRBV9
TGTGCCACCGGCGGGATCGACACCGGGGAGCTGTTTTTT
CATGGIDTGELFF
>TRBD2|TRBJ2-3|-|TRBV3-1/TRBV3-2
TGTGCCAGCAGCCAAGGATTGGCGGGAGCCGGGGATACGCAGTATTTT
CASSQGLAGAGDTQYF
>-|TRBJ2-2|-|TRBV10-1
TGCGCCAGCAGTGGGGGAGCCCCGAACACCGGGGAGCTGTTTTTT
CASSGGAPNTGELFF
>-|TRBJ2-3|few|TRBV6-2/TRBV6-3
TGTGCCAGCAGTCAAGTCCCGGTTAGCACAGATACGCAGTATTTT
CASSQVPVSTDTQYF
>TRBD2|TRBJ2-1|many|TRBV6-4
TGTGCCAGCAGTAAGTCGACTAGCGGGAGTTACAATGAGCAGTTCTTC
CASSKSTSGSYNEQFF